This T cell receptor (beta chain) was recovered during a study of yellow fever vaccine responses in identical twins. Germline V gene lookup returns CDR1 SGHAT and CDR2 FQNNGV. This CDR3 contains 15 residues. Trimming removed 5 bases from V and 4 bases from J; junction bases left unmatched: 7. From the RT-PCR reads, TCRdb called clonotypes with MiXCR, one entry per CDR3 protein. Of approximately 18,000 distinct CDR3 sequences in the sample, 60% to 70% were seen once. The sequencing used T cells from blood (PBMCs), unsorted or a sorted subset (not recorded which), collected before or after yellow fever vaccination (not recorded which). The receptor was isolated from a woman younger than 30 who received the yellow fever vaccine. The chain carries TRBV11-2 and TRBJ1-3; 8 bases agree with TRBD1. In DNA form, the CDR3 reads TGTGCCAGCAGCCTCCAACCAGGGGGCGGAAACACCATATATTTT. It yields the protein CASSLQPGGGNTIYF.